The text below deals with one T cell receptor (beta chain). The antigen is not known. Profiling relied on immunoSEQ multiplex PCR, and the TCRdb table lists in-frame clones only, not all of them. Of some 70,000 clones listed, approximately 81% are singletons. CDR3 length equals 15 residues. Germline V gene sequence: CDR1 SGHDT, CDR2 YYEEEE. V was pared by 0 bases and J by 4 bases, with 13 bases between. The data derive from a study of glioma-infiltrating T cells after dendritic cell vaccination. Study-level background: Autologous tumor lysate-pulsed dendritic cell vaccination was given between about 2003 and 2013. Dendritic cells derived from monocytes and pulsed with autologous tumor lysate formed the vaccine.

Study-wide points: Higher pretreatment TIL content predicted longer progression-free time and survival.

The TCR originated in a human donor with glioblastoma. Here the sequenced sample was blood, taken before dendritic cell vaccination. J is TRBJ1-2 and V is TRBV5-6; D ambiguous. CDR3 protein: CASSLVGGSIYGYTF. In DNA form, the CDR3 reads TGTGCCAGCAGCTTGGTTGGCGGAAGTATCTATGGCTACACCTTC.